This T cell receptor (beta chain) was captured in a study of blood T cell repertoires in COVID-19. Study at large: Acute and convalescent COVID-19 samples came from the United States, Italy and Spain. The analysed material was cDNA or gDNA that came from T cells, B-cell-depleted T cells, or PBMCs.

In the original workflow: Amplification with reference gene primers provided the estimates of nucleated cell counts. The method was immunoSEQ multiplex PCR; TCRdb's version includes in-frame clones alone and lacks a portion of them. The V and J calls and clone size were taken over from that table, and D and trimming were inferred from the DNA. The sample records some 200,000 clones, just under 90% being singletons. Germline CDR1 reads SNHLY; CDR2 reads FYNNEI. This CDR3 comprises 14 residues. V was trimmed by 4 bases and J by 4 bases, leaving 11 bases between them. The chain links TRBV2 to TRBJ1-5, with unresolved D. The TCR comes from a woman aged 18-29 years who had recovered from COVID-19. Sample: peripheral blood. CDR3 in amino acids: CASSVGRPNQPQHF. DNA of the CDR3: TGTGCCAGCAGTGTGGGCCGACCAAATCAGCCCCAGCATTTT.